The present T cell receptor beta chain was sequenced within a study of T cell responses to AZD1222 COVID-19 vaccine. Study-wide points: Only a handful of AZD1222 recipients, several in all, had baseline seropositivity.

Note on this clone: As yet, its antigen is unknown.

Using immunoSEQ multiplex PCR, the repertoire was profiled, and TCRdb retains in-frame clones only, with some absent. The table lists 90,000 to 130,000 clones, about nine tenths of them singletons. The specimen comprised peripheral blood, sampled on day 0 of AZD1222 vaccination. The TCR comes from an adult in good health.

The chain's CDR3 is CASSPQTLAGGGLDTQYF. Written as DNA, the CDR3 is TGTGCCAGCAGCCCCCAGACCTTAGCGGGAGGCGGGCTAGATACGCAGTATTTT. The V call is TRBV7-9, the J call TRBJ2-3, with TRBD2 matching 10 bases. CDR3 length: 18 amino acids. In germline, CDR1 is SEHNR, CDR2 FQNEAQ (reference sequence). With 5 bases clipped from V and 5 bases from J, the junction kept 16 bases outside the gene matches.